This is a list of T cell receptor beta chains from one sample in a study of T cells in Graves' hyperthyroidism and ophthalmopathy. TCRdb reprocessed the multiplex PCR reads with MiXCR, giving one entry per CDR3 protein. The sample lists 500,000 to 600,000 distinct CDR3 sequences, around 17% seen once, with around 19% in the top ten. Sequencing input: blood. Source of these receptors: a woman under 30 with Graves' hyperthyroidism. CDR3s include the opening cysteine and the closing phenylalanine or tryptophan. The order of the fields is V gene, D gene, clone size, J gene, CDR3 protein, CDR3 DNA. D genes are given only for firm matches. The size of a clone is reported for some rows only, either as once, few or many, or as a class for expanded clones.

V gene: TRBV18; D gene: TRBD1; clone size: few; J gene: TRBJ2-5; CDR3 protein: CASSPMRQGQKTQYF; CDR3 DNA: TGTGCCAGCTCACCGATGAGACAGGGACAAAAGACCCAGTACTTC
V gene: TRBV12-3/TRBV12-4; D gene: TRBD1; clone size: NA; J gene: TRBJ2-4; CDR3 protein: CASSQQGAGNIQYF; CDR3 DNA: TGTGCCAGCAGTCAACAGGGGGCTGGAAACATTCAGTACTTC
V gene: TRBV7-2; D gene: NA; clone size: many; J gene: TRBJ1-2; CDR3 protein: CASSSLGGGYGYTF; CDR3 DNA: TGTGCCAGCAGCTCCCTCGGAGGTGGCTATGGCTACACCTTC
V gene: TRBV20-1; D gene: NA; clone size: NA; J gene: TRBJ2-5; CDR3 protein: CSASPQGPQETQYF; CDR3 DNA: TGCAGTGCTAGTCCACAGGGTCCCCAAGAGACCCAGTACTTC
V gene: TRBV11-2; D gene: NA; clone size: many; J gene: TRBJ1-1; CDR3 protein: CASSFGGTGRTEAFF; CDR3 DNA: TGTGCCAGCAGCTTTGGGGGCACGGGGAGGACTGAAGCTTTCTTT
V gene: TRBV5-4; D gene: NA; clone size: few; J gene: TRBJ2-1; CDR3 protein: CASSLYSYNEQFF; CDR3 DNA: TGTGCCAGCAGCCTCTACTCCTACAATGAGCAGTTCTTC
V gene: TRBV20-1; D gene: NA; clone size: many; J gene: TRBJ2-7; CDR3 protein: CSVSVAGSEQYF; CDR3 DNA: TGCAGTGTGTCGGTGGCGGGGAGCGAGCAGTACTTC
V gene: TRBV6-2/TRBV6-3; D gene: TRBD2; clone size: many; J gene: TRBJ2-1; CDR3 protein: CASSYVTSGAYNEQFF; CDR3 DNA: TGTGCCAGCAGTTACGTGACTAGCGGGGCCTACAATGAGCAGTTCTTC
V gene: TRBV18; D gene: NA; clone size: few; J gene: TRBJ2-7; CDR3 protein: CASSPPATALYEQYF; CDR3 DNA: TGTGCCAGCTCACCACCCGCGACAGCCTTATACGAGCAGTACTTC
V gene: TRBV5-6; D gene: NA; clone size: few; J gene: TRBJ2-7; CDR3 protein: CASSFNYYEQYF; CDR3 DNA: TGTGCCAGCAGCTTTAATTACTACGAGCAGTACTTC
V gene: TRBV24-1; D gene: NA; clone size: few; J gene: TRBJ1-2; CDR3 protein: CATSEGSYGYTF; CDR3 DNA: TGTGCCACCAGCGAAGGGTCCTATGGCTACACCTTC
V gene: TRBV28; D gene: NA; clone size: many; J gene: TRBJ1-2; CDR3 protein: CASSLRLDYGYTF; CDR3 DNA: TGTGCCAGCAGTCTGAGATTGGACTATGGCTACACCTTC
V gene: TRBV6-2/TRBV6-3; D gene: NA; clone size: few; J gene: TRBJ2-2; CDR3 protein: CASRPPGPQSGELFF; CDR3 DNA: TGTGCCAGCAGGCCGCCGGGACCCCAAAGCGGGGAGCTGTTTTTT
V gene: TRBV12-3/TRBV12-4; D gene: TRBD2; clone size: many; J gene: TRBJ2-3; CDR3 protein: CASSLGGLAASDTQYF; CDR3 DNA: TGTGCCAGCAGTTTGGGGGGACTAGCGGCGTCGGATACGCAGTATTTT
V gene: TRBV7-9; D gene: NA; clone size: few; J gene: TRBJ2-1; CDR3 protein: CASNPSGGSYNEQFF; CDR3 DNA: TGTGCCAGCAACCCCTCTGGGGGCTCCTACAATGAGCAGTTCTTC
V gene: TRBV2; D gene: TRBD2; clone size: many; J gene: TRBJ2-5; CDR3 protein: CATKTGGSTETQYF; CDR3 DNA: TGTGCCACCAAGACGGGAGGTAGCACAGAGACCCAGTACTTC
V gene: TRBV2; D gene: NA; clone size: many; J gene: TRBJ1-4; CDR3 protein: CASTLQGVDEKLFF; CDR3 DNA: TGTGCCAGCACCCTACAGGGAGTGGATGAAAAACTGTTTTTT
V gene: TRBV12-3/TRBV12-4; D gene: NA; clone size: NA; J gene: TRBJ1-3; CDR3 protein: CASSPFRQAGNTIYF; CDR3 DNA: TGTGCCAGCAGTCCCTTTAGACAGGCTGGAAACACCATATATTTT
V gene: TRBV5-1; D gene: NA; clone size: many; J gene: TRBJ2-6; CDR3 protein: CASGPGSTGANVLTF; CDR3 DNA: TGCGCCAGCGGGCCAGGTTCAACTGGGGCCAACGTCCTGACTTTC
V gene: TRBV29-1; D gene: NA; clone size: NA; J gene: TRBJ1-2; CDR3 protein: CSVEDRNRANYGYTF; CDR3 DNA: TGCAGCGTTGAAGATAGGAACAGGGCGAACTATGGCTACACCTTC
V gene: TRBV6-6; D gene: TRBD2; clone size: few; J gene: TRBJ2-1; CDR3 protein: CASSYTPRGGLSEQFF; CDR3 DNA: TGTGCCAGCAGTTACACCCCACGCGGGGGGCTTAGTGAGCAGTTCTTC
V gene: TRBV20-1; D gene: NA; clone size: many; J gene: TRBJ2-1; CDR3 protein: CSASRPGNNEQFF; CDR3 DNA: TGCAGTGCTAGCAGGCCAGGTAACAATGAGCAGTTCTTC
V gene: TRBV15; D gene: TRBD1; clone size: few; J gene: TRBJ2-6; CDR3 protein: CATSRVQGVGANVLTF; CDR3 DNA: TGTGCCACCAGCAGAGTGCAGGGGGTTGGGGCCAACGTCCTGACTTTC
V gene: TRBV12-3/TRBV12-4; D gene: NA; clone size: few; J gene: TRBJ2-7; CDR3 protein: CASSYLVRVNERYF; CDR3 DNA: TGTGCCAGCAGCTACCTGGTCAGGGTAAACGAGCGGTACTTC
V gene: TRBV5-1; D gene: NA; clone size: NA; J gene: TRBJ1-1; CDR3 protein: CASRQDRSMNTEAFF; CDR3 DNA: TGCGCCAGCAGACAAGACAGAAGTATGAACACTGAAGCTTTCTTT
V gene: TRBV27; D gene: NA; clone size: NA; J gene: TRBJ2-3; CDR3 protein: CASSLGNTQYF; CDR3 DNA: TGTGCCAGCAGTTTAGGGAATACGCAGTATTTT
V gene: TRBV3-1; D gene: NA; clone size: few; J gene: TRBJ2-4; CDR3 protein: CASSREEGGAATKNIQYF; CDR3 DNA: TGTGCCAGCAGCCGAGAGGAGGGGGGGGCGGCGACCAAAAACATTCAGTACTTC
V gene: TRBV27; D gene: TRBD2; clone size: few; J gene: TRBJ2-7; CDR3 protein: CASSLSGSGTEQYF; CDR3 DNA: TGTGCCAGCAGTTTATCGGGCAGCGGGACCGAGCAGTACTTC
V gene: TRBV6-2/TRBV6-3; D gene: TRBD1; clone size: many; J gene: TRBJ2-7; CDR3 protein: CASSLIRDSNYEQYF; CDR3 DNA: TGTGCCAGCAGTTTGATTCGGGACAGCAACTACGAGCAGTACTTC
V gene: TRBV15; D gene: TRBD1; clone size: once; J gene: TRBJ2-2; CDR3 protein: CATSRKYGQGAITGELFF; CDR3 DNA: TGTGCCACCAGCAGAAAATACGGACAGGGGGCAATCACCGGGGAGCTGTTTTTT
V gene: TRBV7-9; D gene: NA; clone size: few; J gene: TRBJ1-2; CDR3 protein: CASSLLLAYGYTF; CDR3 DNA: TGTGCCAGCAGCCTCCTGTTGGCCTATGGCTACACCTTC
V gene: TRBV20-1; D gene: TRBD2; clone size: many; J gene: TRBJ2-5; CDR3 protein: CSASTRAGAYQETQYF; CDR3 DNA: TGCAGTGCTAGTACTCGGGCGGGAGCGTACCAAGAGACCCAGTACTTC
V gene: TRBV13; D gene: TRBD2; clone size: few; J gene: TRBJ2-2; CDR3 protein: CASSPRLAGVTGELFF; CDR3 DNA: TGTGCCAGCAGCCCCCGACTAGCCGGCGTCACCGGGGAGCTGTTTTTT
V gene: TRBV25-1; D gene: NA; clone size: NA; J gene: TRBJ1-4; CDR3 protein: CASSRSKLNEKLFF; CDR3 DNA: TGTGCCAGCAGTCGGAGCAAGCTTAATGAAAAACTGTTTTTT
V gene: TRBV5-1; D gene: NA; clone size: few; J gene: TRBJ2-3; CDR3 protein: CASHFGGRTDTQYF; CDR3 DNA: TGCGCCAGCCACTTTGGGGGGCGCACAGATACGCAGTATTTT
V gene: TRBV12-3/TRBV12-4; D gene: NA; clone size: NA; J gene: TRBJ2-5; CDR3 protein: CASSLAAMETQYF; CDR3 DNA: TGTGCCAGCAGTTTGGCCGCCATGGAGACCCAGTACTTC
V gene: TRBV20-1; D gene: TRBD2; clone size: NA; J gene: TRBJ2-1; CDR3 protein: CSAREGREANEQFF; CDR3 DNA: TGCAGTGCTAGAGAGGGGCGGGAGGCGAATGAGCAGTTCTTC
V gene: TRBV20-1; D gene: NA; clone size: many; J gene: TRBJ2-3; CDR3 protein: CSSISGTDTQYF; CDR3 DNA: TGCAGCTCCATCTCCGGGACAGATACGCAGTATTTT
V gene: TRBV29-1; D gene: TRBD2; clone size: NA; J gene: TRBJ2-1; CDR3 protein: CSSSGAGDHNEQFF; CDR3 DNA: TGCAGCTCTTCCGGGGCGGGAGACCACAATGAGCAGTTCTTC
V gene: TRBV6-1; D gene: TRBD1; clone size: many; J gene: TRBJ1-1; CDR3 protein: CASSERTGGTAEAFF; CDR3 DNA: TGTGCCAGCAGTGAAAGGACAGGGGGCACCGCTGAAGCTTTCTTT
V gene: TRBV2; D gene: TRBD2; clone size: many; J gene: TRBJ2-1; CDR3 protein: CASRILAVPYNEQFF; CDR3 DNA: TGTGCCAGCAGGATTCTAGCGGTCCCGTACAATGAGCAGTTCTTC
V gene: TRBV5-1; D gene: NA; clone size: NA; J gene: TRBJ2-1; CDR3 protein: CASSFDGYNEQFF; CDR3 DNA: TGCGCCAGCAGCTTCGACGGGTACAATGAGCAGTTCTTC
V gene: TRBV30; D gene: NA; clone size: NA; J gene: TRBJ1-2; CDR3 protein: CAWSPSDRFRNYDYTF; CDR3 DNA: TGTGCCTGGAGTCCATCCGACAGGTTCCGGAACTATGACTACACCTTC
V gene: TRBV27; D gene: NA; clone size: NA; J gene: TRBJ1-6; CDR3 protein: CASREGSSYNSPLHF; CDR3 DNA: TGTGCCAGCAGGGAAGGCAGCTCCTATAATTCACCCCTCCACTTT
V gene: TRBV20-1; D gene: NA; clone size: many; J gene: TRBJ1-5; CDR3 protein: CSARPGEDYQPQHF; CDR3 DNA: TGCAGTGCTAGACCGGGGGAAGATTATCAGCCCCAGCATTTT
V gene: TRBV20-1; D gene: TRBD1; clone size: NA; J gene: TRBJ2-5; CDR3 protein: CSALDRGGETQYF; CDR3 DNA: TGCAGTGCTTTGGACAGGGGAGGGGAGACCCAGTACTTC
V gene: TRBV14; D gene: TRBD2; clone size: many; J gene: TRBJ2-1; CDR3 protein: CASSQRLAQYEQFF; CDR3 DNA: TGTGCCAGCAGCCAAAGACTAGCCCAGTATGAGCAGTTCTTC
V gene: TRBV7-2; D gene: NA; clone size: NA; J gene: TRBJ1-2; CDR3 protein: CASSPVPSYGYTF; CDR3 DNA: TGTGCCAGCAGCCCGGTCCCTTCCTATGGCTACACCTTC
V gene: TRBV6-2/TRBV6-3; D gene: TRBD1; clone size: many; J gene: TRBJ2-1; CDR3 protein: CASSFTPGTGAGNEQFF; CDR3 DNA: TGTGCCAGCAGCTTTACCCCCGGGACAGGGGCAGGGAATGAGCAGTTCTTC
V gene: TRBV12-3/TRBV12-4; D gene: NA; clone size: few; J gene: TRBJ1-4; CDR3 protein: CASSFEGEKLFF; CDR3 DNA: TGTGCCAGCAGTTTTGAGGGTGAAAAACTGTTTTTT
V gene: TRBV11-2; D gene: NA; clone size: many; J gene: TRBJ2-3; CDR3 protein: CASRLRAGIGSSTDTQYF; CDR3 DNA: TGTGCCAGCCGTCTCCGGGCAGGGATAGGATCTAGCACAGATACGCAGTATTTT
V gene: TRBV15; D gene: NA; clone size: NA; J gene: TRBJ1-2; CDR3 protein: CATSRERRLNYGYTF; CDR3 DNA: TGTGCCACCAGCAGAGAACGGCGTCTTAACTATGGCTACACCTTC